These T cell receptor beta chains were read from a single sample in a study of T cell changes during pregnancy in multiple sclerosis. Using immunoSEQ multiplex PCR, the repertoire was profiled, and TCRdb retains in-frame clones only, with some absent. The repertoire includes approximately 63,000 clones, 90% to 95% of them detected once, and approximately 1.4% sits in the top ten. The material sequenced was peripheral blood, taken after pregnancy. The receptors stem from a female donor in good health, enrolled as a control in a pregnancy study. The conserved cysteine and the conserved F or W are not part of the CDR3 here. Each record gives: J gene, clone size, V gene, CDR3 protein. Not all rows give a size; the values are once, few, many and, for expanded clones, a class.

TRBJ2-1 - TRBV19 ASSTPLGVSAYNEQF
TRBJ2-3 - TRBV7-9 ASSRGFTDTQY
TRBJ1-1 - TRBV7-2 ASTQGTLNTEAF
TRBJ2-3 - TRBV10-3 AIKRQGSDTQY
TRBJ2-5 - TRBV7-7 ALGQETQY
TRBJ1-4 - TRBV10-3 ASKGQGANEKLF
TRBJ1-1 - TRBV18 ASSPNRGGNAEAF
TRBJ1-2 - TRBV7-9 ASSWTGGNYGYT
TRBJ2-2 few TRBV7-2 ASSLWGGKTGELF
TRBJ1-1 few TRBV25-1 ASRDLGTEAF